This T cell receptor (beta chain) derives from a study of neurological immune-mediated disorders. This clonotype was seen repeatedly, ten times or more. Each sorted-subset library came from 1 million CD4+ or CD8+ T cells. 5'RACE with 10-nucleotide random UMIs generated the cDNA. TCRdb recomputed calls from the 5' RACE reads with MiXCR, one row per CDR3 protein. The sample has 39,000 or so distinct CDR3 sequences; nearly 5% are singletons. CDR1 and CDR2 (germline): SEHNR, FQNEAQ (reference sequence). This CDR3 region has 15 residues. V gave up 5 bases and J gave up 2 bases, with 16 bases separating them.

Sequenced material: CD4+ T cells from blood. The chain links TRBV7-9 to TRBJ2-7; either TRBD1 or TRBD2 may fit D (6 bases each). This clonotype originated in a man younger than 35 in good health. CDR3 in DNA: TGTGCCAGCAGCCTCCCGGGGGCCGGAACCTACGAGCAGTACTTC. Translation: CASSLPGAGTYEQYF. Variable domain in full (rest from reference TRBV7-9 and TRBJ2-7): DTGVSQNPRHKITKRGQNVTFRCDPISEHNRLYWYRQTLGQGPEFLTYFQNEAQLEKSRLLSDRFSAERPKGSFSTLEIQRTEQGDSAMYLCASSLPGAGTYEQYFGPGTRLTVT.